This TCR beta chain was identified in a study of blood T cell repertoires in COVID-19 (TCRdb year 2020). Concerning the study at large: Collaborator samples came from the United States, Italy and Spain and covered acute and convalescent phases of COVID-19. The prospective study material was composed of cDNA or gDNA derived from T cells, B-cell-depleted T cells, or PBMCs. Subjects who had been exposed to COVID-19, were actively infected with it, or had recovered from it provided the deeply sampled blood TCRbeta repertoires that made up the dataset. The repertoires were made available in a free public database intended to serve as a resource for research on the immune response to SARS-CoV-2. Samples were obtained from the ongoing ImmuneRACE study (first 160 participants) and from 950 to 1,500 subjects provided by 6 global collaborators. Nearly every sample came with metadata listing a de-identified subject ID, COVID-19 status, age in years and sex. Where available, HLA class I and class II types were taken from metadata supplied by the sample provider and were not determined by assay-based typing.

On this clone: The antigen it recognizes is unknown. Per-base qualities were not stored, and no clone one base away is much larger.

Beyond this particular receptor, the publication reports: The quantity of clinical and demographic metadata differed by source and by participant and was supplied without curation.

One collaborating source in Seattle enrolled patients while the patients were actively infected and followed the patients over time throughout the course of disease. The collaborating institutions used their own protocols to collect whole blood in K2EDTA tubes. For TCRbeta analysis, collaborators shipped samples in one of three forms: frozen whole blood, isolated PBMCs, or DNA extracted from either of those sample types. V is shortened by 0 bases, J by 8 bases, and the region joining them spans 7 bases. The germline V gene (reference sequence) supplies CDR1 MNHEY and CDR2 SMNVEV. Including cysteine and phenylalanine, the CDR3 has 13 amino acids. Left in the record is the CDR3 DNA by itself, 39 bases read in frame from the first base. The immunoSEQ Assay, a bias-controlled multiplex PCR, was used to amplify TCRbeta CDR3 regions from genomic DNA. As for how the authors treated the data: Nucleated cell counts per sample were estimated from amplification of reference gene primers within the assay. Sequence reads were collapsed and filtered to measure the absolute abundance of every unique TCRbeta CDR3 rearrangement. For each sample, productive Simpson clonality was calculated as the square root of Simpson's diversity index across productive rearrangements. In its TCRdb copy, this immuneACCESS table keeps in-frame sequences only and misses some clones. Where compared with another copy, unresolved V genes explain less than half of these, and the others have no known cause. For V, J and clone size, that table is used; D and trimming come from the DNA. The sample table contains about 410,000 clones; only one count was recorded for about 88% of them. The biggest ten clones account for roughly 1.6% of the sample.

The sample comprised peripheral blood. The receptor was derived from a woman between 40 and 50 years old with COVID-19, enrolled during active disease. Recombination connected TRBV27 to TRBJ1-4; no D segment can be confidently identified. The bases read TGTGCCAGCAGTTTATCTCCCAGGGAAAAACTGTTTTTT. It translates to CASSLSPREKLFF.